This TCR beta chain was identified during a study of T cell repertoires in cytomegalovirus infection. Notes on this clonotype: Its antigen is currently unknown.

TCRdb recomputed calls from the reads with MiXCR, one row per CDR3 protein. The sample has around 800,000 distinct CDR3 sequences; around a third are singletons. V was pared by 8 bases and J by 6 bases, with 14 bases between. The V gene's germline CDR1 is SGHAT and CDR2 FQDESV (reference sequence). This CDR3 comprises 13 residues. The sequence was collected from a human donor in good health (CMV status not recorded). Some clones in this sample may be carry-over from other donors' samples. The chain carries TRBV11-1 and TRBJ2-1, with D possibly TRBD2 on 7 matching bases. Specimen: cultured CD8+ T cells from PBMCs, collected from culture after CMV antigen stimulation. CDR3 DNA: TGTGCCAGCGGAGGGGGGGGGGGCAATGAGCAGTTCTTC. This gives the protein CASGGGGGNEQFF. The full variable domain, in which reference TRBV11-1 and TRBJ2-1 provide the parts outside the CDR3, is EAEVAQSPRYKITEKSQAVAFWCDPISGHATLYWYRQILGQGPELLVQFQDESVVDDSQLPKDRFSAERLKGVDSTLKIQPAELGDSAMYLCASGGGGGNEQFFGPGTRLTVL.